One and the same sample provided the 22 T cell receptor beta chains below, sequenced in a study of T-cell memory formation after mild COVID-19. TCRdb re-derived calls from the 5' RACE reads in MiXCR, one entry per CDR3 protein. The sample carries some 130,000 distinct CDR3 sequences, over 15% recorded once. Sequenced sample: PBMCs or a T cell subset sorted from them (not recorded which). The source is a man younger than 30 who had mild COVID-19 (a few samples of this study predate the infection). Cell type and time point are not known.

This sequence joins TRBV4-2 and TRBJ2-7; D assignment may be TRBD1 or TRBD2 (5 bases each). Germline V gene lookup returns CDR1 LGHNA and CDR2 YNFKEQ. The CDR3 is 14 amino acids. V was clipped by 4 bases and J by 5 bases, with 15 bases between them. The CDR3 region is CASSPAGTRHEQYF. CDR3 bases: TGTGCCAGCAGCCCAGCCGGGACCCGCCACGAGCAGTACTTC.

This clonotype occurred a few times. This chain uses TRBV4-2 with TRBJ2-3; a weak D match, TRBD2 (7 bases). CDR1 and CDR2 from the germline V gene are LGHNA and YNFKEQ. The V and J ends lost 3 bases and 0 bases respectively, with 13 bases between them. The CDR3 length is 16 residues. The CDR3 DNA reads TGTGCCAGCAGCCATTTGGGGGGGCCTAGCACAGATACGCAGTATTTT. Translating gives CASSHLGGPSTDTQYF.

A few counts support this clonotype. The V gene is TRBV20-1, the J gene TRBJ2-5; 7 bases fit TRBD2. After removal of 2 bases from V and 1 base from J, the junction contained 10 bases not matched to a gene. The length of the CDR3 is 16 residues. The germline V gene encodes CDR1 DFQATT and CDR2 SNEGSKA (reference sequence). In DNA form, the CDR3 reads TGCAGTGCTAGAAGGATGGGGGGGGGTTCCCAAGAGACCCAGTACTTC. Translation: CSARRMGGGSQETQYF.

The chain joins TRBV5-1 to TRBJ2-5; possible D gene TRBD2, 5 bases. V lost 3 bases to trimming and J lost 5 bases, with 11 bases between them. Germline CDR1 is SGHRS and CDR2 is YFSETQ. This CDR3 has 13 residues. The CDR3 DNA follows: TGCGCCAGCAGCTCCGGGGTAGGGGAGACCCAGTACTTC. As protein: CASSSGVGETQYF.

This rearrangement joins TRBV20-1 to TRBJ2-5, with D maybe TRBD1 (5 bases). The CDR3 is 13 amino acids. Germline V gene lookup returns CDR1 DFQATT and CDR2 SNEGSKA (reference sequence). Trimming shortened V by 0 bases and J by 1 base, and 6 bases separated the two germline ends. CDR3 DNA sequence: TGCAGTGCTAGAGACAGGGTCCAAGAGACCCAGTACTTC. This encodes CSARDRVQETQYF.

This chain joins TRBV6-1 and TRBJ1-5; D gene unclear. V was cut by 3 bases and J by 6 bases, with 24 bases left in between. The CDR3 runs 18 residues. The germline V gene has CDR1 MNHNS and CDR2 SASEGT. The CDR3 region has the DNA TGTGCCAGCAGTGATGCAACCATTCGGTCGACCCAGGCTCAGCCCCAGCATTTT. Translating it yields CASSDATIRSTQAQPQHF.

The DNA of the CDR3 is TGCGCCAGCAGCCTGGAGGGGTATGGAAACACCATATATTTT. Amino acid sequence: CASSLEGYGNTIYF. V gene TRBV5-1 combines with J gene TRBJ1-3, with D possibly TRBD1 on 5 matching bases. The germline CDR1 and CDR2 sequences are SGHRS and YFSETQ. The CDR3 has 14 amino acids. Between the trimmed V and J ends, which lost 4 bases and 3 bases, there was a span of 11 bases.

A few counts support this clonotype. J is TRBJ2-5 and V is TRBV12-3 or TRBV12-4; D is perhaps TRBD1 (5 bases). Trimming took off 3 bases at V and 5 bases at J, with 13 bases between the two ends. The CDR3 has 14 amino acids. The CDR3 sequence is CASSLGRVMETQYF. CDR3 DNA: TGTGCCAGCAGTTTGGGCAGGGTTATGGAGACCCAGTACTTC.

This clonotype was counted ten times or more. The rearrangement uses TRBV2 and TRBJ1-1; perhaps TRBD1 as D (5 bases). Germline lookup yields CDR1 SNHLY and CDR2 FYNNEI. The CDR3 length is 12 residues. Trimming shortened V by 8 bases and J by 11 bases, and 18 bases separated the two germline ends. The CDR3 DNA sequence: TGTGCCAGCCTCCCTCCGGGACCCTTGGCTTTCTTT. This gives the protein CASLPPGPLAFF.

The chain is built from TRBV11-3 and TRBJ2-3; perhaps D is TRBD1 or TRBD2 (5 bases each). Trimming left V 5 bases short and J 4 bases short, with 22 bases between. Germline CDR1 SGHNT, CDR2 YENEEA. The CDR3 length is 17 residues. CDR3 in DNA: TGTGCCAGCAGCCCCAGGTGGGGGACGCAGGGAGCAGATACGCAGTATTTT. Protein sequence: CASSPRWGTQGADTQYF. The full variable domain, completed using reference TRBV11-3 and TRBJ2-3, is EAGVVQSPRYKIIEKKQPVAFWCNPISGHNTLYWYLQNLGQGPELLIRYENEEAVDDSQLPKDRFSAERLKGVDSTLKIQPAELGDSAVYLCASSPRWGTQGADTQYFGPGTRLTVL.

The V and J genes are TRBV6-2 or TRBV6-3 and TRBJ2-7, with TRBD2 matching over 8 bases. Per germline, CDR1 MNHEY and CDR2 SVGEGT. V shed 7 bases, J shed 3 bases, and the junction held 8 bases outside the gene matches. CDR3 length equals 14 residues. The CDR3 nucleotides read TGTGCCAGCACCCACCCCGGGGGGGACTACGAGCAGTACTTC. This encodes CASTHPGGDYEQYF.

This clonotype was seen more than once but under ten times. The chain couples TRBV18 to TRBJ1-1; perhaps TRBD1 as D (5 bases). V was shortened by 3 bases and J by 1 base, with 15 bases between the two germline ends. This CDR3 is 16 amino acids long. The germline V gene encodes CDR1 KGHSH and CDR2 LQKENI. The CDR3 spells CASSPTVGGTNTEAFF. The CDR3 DNA is TGTGCCAGCTCACCCACGGTTGGGGGGACGAACACTGAAGCTTTCTTT.

V is TRBV15 and J is TRBJ2-1; D not resolved. The length of the CDR3 is 14 residues. Germline lookup yields CDR1 LNHNV and CDR2 YYDKDF (reference sequence). The germline V and J ends were trimmed by 2 bases and 2 bases, with 7 bases remaining between them. CDR3 sequence (DNA): TGTGCCACCAGCAGAAACCGCCCCTACAATGAGCAGTTCTTC. Amino acids: CATSRNRPYNEQFF. Supplemented by reference TRBV15 and TRBJ2-1, the full variable domain reads DAMVIQNPRYQVTQFGKPVTLSCSQTLNHNVMYWYQQKSSQAPKLLFHYYDKDFNNEADTPDNFQSRRPNTSFCFLDIRSPGLGDTAMYLCATSRNRPYNEQFFGPGTRLTVL.

This clonotype was counted only a few times. The chain links TRBV6-6 to TRBJ1-2; D is uncertain. V lost 6 bases to trimming and J lost 8 bases, with 7 bases between them. The V gene's germline CDR1 is MNHNY and CDR2 SVGAGI (reference sequence). This CDR3 has 10 amino acids. The CDR3 sequence: CASSLAGYTF. The CDR3 nucleotides read TGTGCCAGCAGCCTCGCGGGCTACACCTTC.

The J gene is TRBJ2-7, the V gene TRBV20-1; a weak D match, TRBD2 (5 bases). This CDR3 is built from 14 residues. Trimming removed 5 bases at V and 3 bases at J, with 17 bases between. CDR1 and CDR2 (germline): DFQATT, SNEGSKA (reference sequence). CDR3 residues: CSAGLRGSFYEQYF. The CDR3 DNA follows: TGCAGTGCTGGCCTTCGGGGATCTTTCTACGAGCAGTACTTC.

The chain couples TRBV20-1 to TRBJ2-5; perhaps TRBD2 as D (6 bases). CDR3 length: 15 amino acids. The ends were cut back, 3 bases at V and 3 bases at J, with 17 bases in the middle. The germline CDR1 and CDR2 sequences are DFQATT and SNEGSKA (reference sequence). This CDR3 is CSARTGGSFEETQYF. The CDR3 nucleotides are TGCAGTGCTAGGACTGGGGGGAGTTTTGAAGAGACCCAGTACTTC.

The chain uses TRBV11-2 and TRBJ1-1; TRBD1 is a possible D gene (5 bases). The length of the CDR3 is 16 residues. Germline V lookup: CDR1 SGHAT, CDR2 FQNNGV. The germline V and J ends were trimmed by 2 bases and 5 bases, with 18 bases remaining between them. The CDR3 DNA follows: TGTGCCAGCAGCTTAAATTCGATTCAGGGAGGAACTGAAGCTTTCTTT. This sequence encodes CASSLNSIQGGTEAFF.

This clonotype was recorded once. The V call is TRBV20-1, the J call TRBJ1-2, with D possibly matching TRBD1 (5 bases). Germline CDR1 reads DFQATT; CDR2 reads SNEGSKA (reference sequence). This CDR3 contains 12 residues. Trimming pared 5 bases from V and 10 bases from J, leaving 17 bases between. The CDR3 loop reads CSAWDPPEDYTF. For the CDR3, the DNA is TGCAGTGCTTGGGACCCGCCGGAGGACTACACCTTC.

The rearrangement uses TRBV7-2 and TRBJ1-2, with D perhaps TRBD1 (5 bases). The CDR3 consists of 16 residues. V was clipped by 4 bases and J by 7 bases, with 22 bases between them. CDR1 and CDR2 (germline): SGHTA, FQGNSA. In nucleotides, the CDR3 is TGTGCCAGCAGCTCTGACCTAGTCGGGGCGCTTTTTGGCTACACCTTC. It codes for CASSSDLVGALFGYTF.

The chain employs TRBV6-6 and TRBJ2-3; D might be TRBD1 (6 bases). Germline V gene data show CDR1 as MNHNY and CDR2 as SVGAGI (reference sequence). This CDR3 is 16 amino acids long. V was clipped by 3 bases and J by 1 base, with 14 bases between them. In nucleotides, the CDR3 is TGTGCCAGCAGTTATCAGTTGGGGGCCGGCACAGATACGCAGTATTTT. As protein: CASSYQLGAGTDTQYF.

The chain carries TRBV4-3 and TRBJ2-2; either TRBD1 or TRBD2 may supply D (5 bases each). The germline CDR1 and CDR2 sequences are LGHNA and YSLEER. The CDR3 contains 15 residues. V shed 4 bases and J shed 4 bases, with 13 bases lying between them. CDR3: CASSRGRSLTGELFF. Here the CDR3 DNA reads TGCGCCAGCAGCCGGGGGAGAAGCCTCACCGGGGAGCTGTTTTTT.

This clonotype turned up a few times. This chain uses TRBV18 with TRBJ2-7; D may match TRBD1 or TRBD2 (5 bases each). CDR1 KGHSH and CDR2 LQKENI come from the germline V gene. The ends were cut back, 6 bases at V and 2 bases at J, with 17 bases in the middle. CDR3 length: 15 amino acids. CDR3 loop: CASSPPGTLAYEQYF. DNA of the CDR3: TGTGCCAGCTCGCCCCCCGGGACCCTAGCCTACGAGCAGTACTTC.